This TCR beta chain was sequenced for a study of regulatory T cells in long-lasting Graves disease. Sequencing libraries for TCR beta were prepared with iRepertoire HTBI primers and Arm-PCR of CDR3 regions. TCRdb redid the calling of the multiplex PCR reads with MiXCR, one entry per CDR3 protein. The sample has around 450,000 distinct CDR3 sequences, about 22% seen once. Time point here: persistent/refractory GD, antithyroid drugs over 5 years with positive TRAb. With RNA extracted from PBMCs as input, the TCR library was made. V lost 1 base, J lost 1 base, and 17 bases lay in between. Germline V gives CDR1 SGHTA, CDR2 FQGTGA. The CDR3 is 19 amino acids.

The V gene is TRBV7-3, the J gene TRBJ2-6; a weak D match, TRBD2 (7 bases). This clonotype originated in a female donor with Graves disease. Sequences were derived from peripheral blood mononuclear cells (PBMCs), sampled when the disease was refractory, from a patient treated with antithyroid drugs. CDR3 in DNA: TGTGCCAGCAGCTTAAAGGGAACGGGGGGCTGGTCTGGGGCCAACGTCCTGACTTTC. Translating gives CASSLKGTGGWSGANVLTF.